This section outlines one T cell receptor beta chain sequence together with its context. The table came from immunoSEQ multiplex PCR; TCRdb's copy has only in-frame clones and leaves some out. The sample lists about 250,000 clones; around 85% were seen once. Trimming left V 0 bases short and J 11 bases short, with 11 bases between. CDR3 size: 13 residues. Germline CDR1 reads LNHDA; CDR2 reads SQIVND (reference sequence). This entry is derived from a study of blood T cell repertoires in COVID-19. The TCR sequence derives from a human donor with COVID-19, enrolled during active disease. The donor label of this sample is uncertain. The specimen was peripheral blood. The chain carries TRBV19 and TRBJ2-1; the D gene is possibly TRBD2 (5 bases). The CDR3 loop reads CASSIDRLTQQFF. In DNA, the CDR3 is TGTGCCAGTAGTATAGATCGACTAACCCAGCAGTTCTTC.